A single sample gave rise to the 8 T cell receptor beta chains below, sequenced in a study of T cell responses to AZD1222 COVID-19 vaccine. Clones were read by immunoSEQ multiplex PCR, and TCRdb kept only the in-frame ones, dropping some. The sample records approximately 100,000 clones, around 93% being singletons. The sample consisted of peripheral blood, taken on day 0 of AZD1222 vaccination. All receptors derive from an adult in good health.

V is TRBV5-4 and J is TRBJ2-6; maybe TRBD2 (5 bases). CDR3 length equals 15 residues. CDR1 and CDR2 (germline): SGHNT, YYREEE (reference sequence). The ends were cut back, 0 bases at V and 3 bases at J, with 7 bases in the middle. The CDR3 sequence: CASSLGGYGANVLTF. Here the CDR3 DNA reads TGTGCCAGCAGCTTGGGCGGGTATGGGGCCAACGTCCTGACTTTC.

The chain uses TRBV5-6 and TRBJ2-7, with 8 bases aligning to TRBD2. CDR1 is SGHDT, CDR2 YYEEEE, per germline. The CDR3 runs to 15 residues. The ends lost 4 bases at V and 7 bases at J; junction bases unmatched: 13. Here the CDR3 reads CASSRSLAGGLEQYF. The DNA of the CDR3 is TGTGCCAGCAGCCGATCGCTAGCGGGCGGTTTGGAGCAGTACTTC.

The J gene is TRBJ1-1, the V gene TRBV6-5; D is perhaps TRBD1 (5 bases). The CDR3 runs to 11 residues. CDR1 is MNHEY and CDR2 is SVGAGI in the germline V gene. The V and J ends lost 1 base and 11 bases respectively, with 8 bases between them. The CDR3 bases are TGTGCCAGCAGTTACTTCGGGGCTGCTTTCTTT. Its protein is CASSYFGAAFF.

The chain uses TRBV12-5 and TRBJ2-1; D is possibly TRBD2 (6 bases). The germline V and J ends were trimmed by 1 base and 4 bases, with 11 bases remaining between them. The germline gives CDR1 LGHNT, CDR2 FRNRAP. The CDR3 totals 15 residues. CDR3 sequence reads: CASGLDSGLYNEQFF. The CDR3 bases are TGTGCTAGTGGTTTGGATAGCGGACTATACAATGAGCAGTTCTTC.

This clone is a singleton in its sample. The V call is TRBV7-2, the J call TRBJ1-3; a weak D match, TRBD1 (6 bases). Trimming took off 5 bases at V and 0 bases at J, with 20 bases between the two ends. CDR1 and CDR2 from the germline V gene are SGHTA and FQGNSA. The CDR3 extends over 18 amino acids. CDR3 loop: CASSLLYLGQSSGNTIYF. In nucleotides, the CDR3 is TGTGCCAGCAGCCTCCTCTATTTGGGACAAAGCTCTGGAAACACCATATATTTT.

The chain uses TRBV7-2 and TRBJ2-1; tentatively, D is TRBD2 (6 bases). This CDR3 is 12 amino acids long. CDR1 is SGHTA, CDR2 FQGNSA, per germline. The ends were cut back, 4 bases at V and 10 bases at J, with 11 bases in the middle. The CDR3 nucleotides are TGTGCCAGCAGCTCCTCTAGCGTAGAGCAGTTCTTC. The encoded protein is CASSSSSVEQFF.

The rearrangement links TRBV18 to TRBJ2-3; D gene uncertain. Germline V gene sequence: CDR1 KGHSH, CDR2 LQKENI. Deletions cut 2 bases from V and 5 bases from J, with 5 bases between. The CDR3 runs 12 residues. CDR3 residues: CASSPELDTQYF. The CDR3 DNA follows: TGTGCCAGCTCACCAGAGCTAGATACGCAGTATTTT.

The V call is TRBV6-5, the J call TRBJ1-1; TRBD1 might be the D (5 bases). CDR1 is MNHEY, CDR2 SVGAGI, per germline. The CDR3 has 14 residues. V lost 0 bases to trimming and J lost 5 bases, with 10 bases between them. CDR3 loop: CASSYSRGWTEAFF. The CDR3 DNA sequence: TGTGCCAGCAGTTACTCGCGGGGGTGGACTGAAGCTTTCTTT.